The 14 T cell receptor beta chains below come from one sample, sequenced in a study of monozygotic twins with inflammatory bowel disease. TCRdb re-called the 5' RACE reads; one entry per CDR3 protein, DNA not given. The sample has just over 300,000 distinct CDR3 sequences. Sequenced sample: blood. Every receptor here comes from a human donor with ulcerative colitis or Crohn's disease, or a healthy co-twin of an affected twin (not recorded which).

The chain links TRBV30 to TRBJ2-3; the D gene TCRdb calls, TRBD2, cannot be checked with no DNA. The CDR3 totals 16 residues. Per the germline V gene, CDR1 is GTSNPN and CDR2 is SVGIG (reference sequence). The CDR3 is CAWSERPTRRADTQYF.

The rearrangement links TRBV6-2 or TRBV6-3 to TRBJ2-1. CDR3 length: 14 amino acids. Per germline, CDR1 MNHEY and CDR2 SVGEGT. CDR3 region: CASSYSRVLDEQFF.

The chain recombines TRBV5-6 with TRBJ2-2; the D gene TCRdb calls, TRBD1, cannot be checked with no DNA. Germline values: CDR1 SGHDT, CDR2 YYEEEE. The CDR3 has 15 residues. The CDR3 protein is CASSWTGFHTGELFF.

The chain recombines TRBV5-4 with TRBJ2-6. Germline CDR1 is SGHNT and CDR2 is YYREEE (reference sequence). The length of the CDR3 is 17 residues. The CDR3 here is CASSLEMSRSGANVLTF.

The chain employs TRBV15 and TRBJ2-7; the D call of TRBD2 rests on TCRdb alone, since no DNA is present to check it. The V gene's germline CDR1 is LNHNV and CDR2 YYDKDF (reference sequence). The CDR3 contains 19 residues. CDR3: CATSRAPGLAGETGYEQYF.

The CDR3 loop is CASSLGDRNYNEQFF. The chain links TRBV5-1 to TRBJ2-1; TCRdb returns TRBD1, unconfirmable since there is no DNA. CDR1 is SGHRS, CDR2 YFSETQ, per germline. The CDR3 extends over 15 amino acids.

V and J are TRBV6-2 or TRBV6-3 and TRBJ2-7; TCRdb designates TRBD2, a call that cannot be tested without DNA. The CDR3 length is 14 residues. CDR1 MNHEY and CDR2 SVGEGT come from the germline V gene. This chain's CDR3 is CASSYGTAAYEQYF.

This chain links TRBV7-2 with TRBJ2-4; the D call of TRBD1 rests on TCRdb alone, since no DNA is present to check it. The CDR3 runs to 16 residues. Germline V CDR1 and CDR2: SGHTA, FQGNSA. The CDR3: CASSSSKTGSTDIQYF.

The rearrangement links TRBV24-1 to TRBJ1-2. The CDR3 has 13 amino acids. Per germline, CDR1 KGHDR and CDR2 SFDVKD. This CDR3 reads CATSSPGVGGYTF.

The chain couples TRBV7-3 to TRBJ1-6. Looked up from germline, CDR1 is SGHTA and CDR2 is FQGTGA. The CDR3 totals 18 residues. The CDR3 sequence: CASSRAGPLDSYNSPLHF.

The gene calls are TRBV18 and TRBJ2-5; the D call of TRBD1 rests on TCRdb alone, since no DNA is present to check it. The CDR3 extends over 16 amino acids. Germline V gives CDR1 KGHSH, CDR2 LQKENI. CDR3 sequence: CASSPGQGRDPGTQYF. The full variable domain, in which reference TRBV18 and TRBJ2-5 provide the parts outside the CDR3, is NAGVMQNPRHLVRRRGQEARLRCSPMKGHSHVYWYRQLPEEGLKFMVYLQKENIIDESGMPKERFSAEFPKEGPSILRIQQVVRGDSAAYFCASSPGQGRDPGTQYFGPGTRLLVL.

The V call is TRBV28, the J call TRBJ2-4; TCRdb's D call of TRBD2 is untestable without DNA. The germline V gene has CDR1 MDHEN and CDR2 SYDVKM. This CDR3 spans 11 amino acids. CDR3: CASSPREGRYF.

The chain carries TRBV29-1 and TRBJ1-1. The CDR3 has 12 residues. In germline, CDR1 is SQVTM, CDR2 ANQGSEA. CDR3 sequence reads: CSVSSGIFEAFF.

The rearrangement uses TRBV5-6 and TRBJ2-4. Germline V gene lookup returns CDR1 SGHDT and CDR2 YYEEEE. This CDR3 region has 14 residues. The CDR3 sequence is CASSLSMVANIQYF.